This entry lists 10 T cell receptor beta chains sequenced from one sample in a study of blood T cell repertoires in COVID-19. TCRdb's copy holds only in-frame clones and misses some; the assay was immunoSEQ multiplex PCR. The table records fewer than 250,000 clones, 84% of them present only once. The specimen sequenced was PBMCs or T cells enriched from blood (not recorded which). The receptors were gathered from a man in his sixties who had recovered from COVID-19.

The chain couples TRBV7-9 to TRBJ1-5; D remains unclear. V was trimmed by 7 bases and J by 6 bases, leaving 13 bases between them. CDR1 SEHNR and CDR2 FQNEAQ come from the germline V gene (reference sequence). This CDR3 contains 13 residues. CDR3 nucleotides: TGTGCCAGCAACACGGGGTGGAGTCAGCCCCAGCATTTT. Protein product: CASNTGWSQPQHF. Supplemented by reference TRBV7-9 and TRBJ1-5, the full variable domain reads DTGVSQNPRHKITKRGQNVTFRCDPISEHNRLYWYRQTLGQGPEFLTYFQNEAQLEKSRLLSDRFSAERPKGSFSTLEIQRTEQGDSAMYLCASNTGWSQPQHFGDGTRLSIL.

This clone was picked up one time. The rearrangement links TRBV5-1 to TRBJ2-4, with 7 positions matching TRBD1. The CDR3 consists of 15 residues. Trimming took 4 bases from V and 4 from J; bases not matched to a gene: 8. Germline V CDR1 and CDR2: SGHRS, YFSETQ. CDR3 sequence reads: CASSANPGQKNIQYF. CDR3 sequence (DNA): TGCGCCAGCAGCGCGAATCCGGGACAGAAAAACATTCAGTACTTC.

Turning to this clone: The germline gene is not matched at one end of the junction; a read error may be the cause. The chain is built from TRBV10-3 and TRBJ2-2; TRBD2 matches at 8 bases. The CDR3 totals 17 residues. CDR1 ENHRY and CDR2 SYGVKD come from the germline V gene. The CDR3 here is CAISQGGLALNAGELFF. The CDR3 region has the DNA TGTGCCATCAGCCAGGGTGGACTAGCCCTGAACGCCGGGGAGCTGTTTTTT.

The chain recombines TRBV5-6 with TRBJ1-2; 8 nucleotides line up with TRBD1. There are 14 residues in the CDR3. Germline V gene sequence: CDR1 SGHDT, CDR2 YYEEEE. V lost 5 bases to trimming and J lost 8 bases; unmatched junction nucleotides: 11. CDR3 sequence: CASSPAGGAPGYTF. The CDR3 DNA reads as TGTGCCAGCAGTCCCGCAGGGGGCGCGCCCGGCTACACCTTC.

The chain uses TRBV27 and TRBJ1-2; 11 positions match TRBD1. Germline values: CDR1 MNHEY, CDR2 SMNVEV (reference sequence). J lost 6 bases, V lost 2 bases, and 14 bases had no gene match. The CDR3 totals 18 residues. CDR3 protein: CASSLDPDRGPRWNGYTF. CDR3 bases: TGTGCCAGCAGTTTAGATCCGGACAGGGGGCCAAGATGGAATGGCTACACCTTC.

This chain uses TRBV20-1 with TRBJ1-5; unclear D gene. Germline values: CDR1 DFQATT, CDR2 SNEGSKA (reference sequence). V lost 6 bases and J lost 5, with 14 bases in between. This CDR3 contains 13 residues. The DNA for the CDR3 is TGCAGTGCGAGTGAAGCCTCCCATCAGCCCCAGCATTTT. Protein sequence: CSASEASHQPQHF.

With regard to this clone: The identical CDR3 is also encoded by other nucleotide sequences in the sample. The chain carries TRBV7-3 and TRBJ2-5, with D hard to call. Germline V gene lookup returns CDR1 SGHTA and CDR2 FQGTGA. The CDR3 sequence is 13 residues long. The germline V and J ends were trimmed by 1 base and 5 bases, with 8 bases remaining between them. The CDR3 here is CASSLNPRETQYF. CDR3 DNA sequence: TGTGCCAGCAGCTTAAATCCCAGGGAGACCCAGTACTTC.

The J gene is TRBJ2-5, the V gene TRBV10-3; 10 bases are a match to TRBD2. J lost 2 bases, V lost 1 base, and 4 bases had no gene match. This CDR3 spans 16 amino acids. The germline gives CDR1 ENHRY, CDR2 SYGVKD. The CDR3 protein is CAISELKRGGQETQYF. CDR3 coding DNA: TGTGCCATCAGTGAGTTGAAGCGGGGGGGACAAGAGACCCAGTACTTC.

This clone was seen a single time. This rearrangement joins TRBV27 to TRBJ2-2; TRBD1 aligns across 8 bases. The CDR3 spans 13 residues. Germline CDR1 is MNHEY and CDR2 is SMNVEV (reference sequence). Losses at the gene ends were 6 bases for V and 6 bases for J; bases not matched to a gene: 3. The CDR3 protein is CASRPTGAGELFF. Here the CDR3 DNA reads TGTGCCAGCAGACCGACAGGGGCCGGGGAGCTGTTTTTT.

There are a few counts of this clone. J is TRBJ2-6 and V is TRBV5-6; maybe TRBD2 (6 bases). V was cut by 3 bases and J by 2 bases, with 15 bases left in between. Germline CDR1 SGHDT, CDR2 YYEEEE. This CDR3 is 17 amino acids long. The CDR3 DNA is TGTGCCAGCAGCTCCGACCCGCGGGGCGCTGGGGCCAACGTCCTGACTTTC. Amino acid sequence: CASSSDPRGAGANVLTF.